These 16 T cell receptor beta chains came from one sample sequenced in a study of long-term antiretroviral therapy in people with HIV. The authors ran the immunoSEQ assay, v3.0, at survey level. Sequencing was performed with immunoSEQ multiplex PCR; in TCRdb, only in-frame clones are kept and a portion is missing. The sample holds about 35,000 clones, just under 95% seen once. Material: unsorted PBMCs, obtained 4.1 years after starting antiretroviral therapy. The receptor set was obtained from a woman aged 45-59 years with HIV.

V gene TRBV9 combines with J gene TRBJ1-2; D gene ambiguous. V was shortened by 4 bases and J by 7 bases, with 14 bases between the two germline ends. The length of the CDR3 is 13 residues. Germline CDR1 is SGDLS and CDR2 is YYNGEE. The CDR3 coding sequence is TGTGCCAGCAGCTTCCTGGTTGGCGGTGGCTACACCTTC. This encodes CASSFLVGGGYTF.

This chain links TRBV6-5 with TRBJ2-2; D gene ambiguous. The V and J ends lost 3 bases and 8 bases respectively, with 7 bases between them. CDR3 length: 12 amino acids. Germline values: CDR1 MNHEY, CDR2 SVGAGI. The CDR3 nucleotides read TGTGCCAGCAGTTATATGGGGGGGGAGCTGTTTTTT. Translated, it gives CASSYMGGELFF.

This clone appeared once. The rearrangement uses TRBV5-4 and TRBJ2-5; 7 nucleotides align to TRBD1. Unmatched junction bases numbered 15, after V lost 5 bases and J lost 5 bases. CDR1 is SGHNT, CDR2 YYREEE, per germline (reference sequence). This CDR3 region has 16 residues. The CDR3 loop reads CASREARPGGRETQYF. In DNA form, the CDR3 reads TGTGCCAGCAGGGAGGCACGGCCAGGGGGTCGGGAGACCCAGTACTTC.

The rearrangement uses TRBV13 and TRBJ2-7; D is unresolved. This CDR3 region has 12 residues. V was trimmed by 4 bases and J by 6 bases, leaving 10 bases between them. Germline values: CDR1 PRHDT, CDR2 FYEKMQ (reference sequence). The DNA of the CDR3 is TGTGCCAGCAGCTCCGCGTACATCGAGCAGTACTTC. Residues: CASSSAYIEQYF.

The V and J genes are TRBV6-1 and TRBJ2-5, with TRBD2 matching over 7 bases. The CDR3 covers 11 residues. Germline CDR1 and CDR2: MNHNS and SASEGT. V lost 5 bases and J lost 7; bases outside the gene matches: 1. CDR3 sequence reads: CASSSGGTQYF. The DNA of the CDR3 is TGTGCCAGCAGTTCGGGGGGGACCCAGTACTTC.

The CDR3 nucleotides are TGTGCCAGCAGCTCAGACAGTCCACGGACTGAAGCTTTCTTT. Amino acid sequence: CASSSDSPRTEAFF. The V and J genes are TRBV7-3 and TRBJ1-1; possible D gene TRBD1, 5 bases. From germline, CDR1 is SGHTA and CDR2 FQGTGA. Between the trimmed V and J ends, which lost 4 bases and 5 bases, there was a span of 14 bases. This CDR3 contains 14 residues. Full variable domain (outside the CDR3, taken from reference TRBV7-3 and TRBJ1-1): GAGVSQTPSNKVTEKGKYVELRCDPISGHTALYWYRQSLGQGPEFLIYFQGTGAADDSGLPNDRFFAVRPEGSVSTLKIQRTERGDSAVYLCASSSDSPRTEAFFGQGTRLTVV.

This chain links TRBV5-6 with TRBJ1-2, with D unclear. The CDR3 has 12 residues. Germline V lookup: CDR1 SGHDT, CDR2 YYEEEE. V lost 4 bases to trimming and J lost 5 bases, with 9 bases between them. The CDR3 loop reads CASSTTSYGYTF. DNA of the CDR3: TGTGCCAGCAGCACAACCTCTTATGGCTACACCTTC. The whole variable domain, filled in from reference TRBV5-6 and TRBJ1-2, reads DAGVTQSPTHLIKTRGQQVTLRCSPKSGHDTVSWYQQALGQGPQFIFQYYEEEERQRGNFPDRFSGHQFPNYSSELNVNALLLGDSALYLCASSTTSYGYTFGSGTRLTVV.

The rearrangement uses TRBV6-6 and TRBJ1-1; D might be TRBD1 (6 bases). Per germline, CDR1 MNHNY and CDR2 SVGAGI (reference sequence). The CDR3 is 15 amino acids. The V and J ends lost 2 bases and 0 bases respectively, with 10 bases between them. CDR3 DNA sequence: TGTGCCAGCAGTTACCCGCACAGGGTGAACACTGAAGCTTTCTTT. This gives the protein CASSYPHRVNTEAFF.

A single count supports this clone. J is TRBJ1-5 and V is TRBV5-8; D is perhaps TRBD1 (6 bases). Germline lookup yields CDR1 SGHTS and CDR2 YDEGEE. V lost 1 base and J lost 5, with 7 bases in between. There are 13 residues in the CDR3. The CDR3 is CASSLYRDQPQHF. For the CDR3, the DNA is TGTGCCAGCAGCTTGTACAGGGATCAGCCCCAGCATTTT.

V is TRBV5-1 and J is TRBJ1-2, with a possible D match to TRBD1 (5 bases). From germline, CDR1 is SGHRS and CDR2 YFSETQ. CDR3 size: 15 residues. V lost 6 bases and J lost 6, with 21 bases in between. In DNA form, the CDR3 reads TGCGCCAGCACTGCGACATTAGGGGCGTTGGATGGCTACACCTTC. This encodes CASTATLGALDGYTF.

The rearrangement joins TRBV29-1 to TRBJ1-3; no definite D call. Trimming cost V 6 bases and J 0 bases, with 9 bases left between them. The CDR3 is 13 residues long. Germline lookup yields CDR1 SQVTM and CDR2 ANQGSEA. The CDR3 is CSVGDFSGNTIYF. CDR3 nucleotides: TGCAGCGTCGGTGATTTCTCTGGAAACACCATATATTTT.

The rearrangement links TRBV9 to TRBJ1-2; 8 nucleotides line up with TRBD1. The CDR3 runs to 14 residues. Trimming took 0 bases from V and 7 from J; bases not matched to a gene: 5. Germline values: CDR1 SGDLS, CDR2 YYNGEE. The CDR3 DNA sequence: TGTGCCAGCAGCGTAGATAGGACAGGGTCTGGCTACACCTTC. It codes for CASSVDRTGSGYTF.

This chain joins TRBV11-2 and TRBJ1-1, with a possible D match to TRBD1 (5 bases). Trimming left V 5 bases short and J 5 bases short, with 12 bases between. The germline CDR1 and CDR2 sequences are SGHAT and FQNNGV. The length of the CDR3 is 13 residues. CDR3 residues: CASSTREGTEAFF. Written as DNA, the CDR3 is TGTGCCAGCAGCACACGAGAGGGGACTGAAGCTTTCTTT.

Only one count was recorded for this clone. V and J are TRBV7-2 and TRBJ1-2, with D unclear. The CDR3 is made up of 15 amino acids. The germline CDR1 and CDR2 sequences are SGHTA and FQGNSA. Trimming removed 7 bases from V and 3 bases from J, with 18 bases in between. For the CDR3, the DNA is TGTGCCAGCAAGCTCAGCGGGTCGAGGGACTATGGCTACACCTTC. Translating it yields CASKLSGSRDYGYTF. The full variable domain, completed using reference TRBV7-2 and TRBJ1-2, is GAGVSQSPSNKVTEKGKDVELRCDPISGHTALYWYRQSLGQGLEFLIYFQGNSAPDKSGLPSDRFSAERTGGSVSTLTIQRTQQEDSAVYLCASKLSGSRDYGYTFGSGTRLTVV.

The chain uses TRBV5-5 and TRBJ1-1; D is undetermined. V was pared by 1 base and J by 4 bases, with 5 bases between. From germline, CDR1 is SGHKS and CDR2 YYEKEE (reference sequence). This CDR3 is 12 amino acids long. The CDR3 reads CASSLFVTEAFF. The CDR3 DNA follows: TGTGCCAGCAGCTTGTTCGTCACTGAAGCTTTCTTT.

V usage is TRBV5-1 and J usage is TRBJ2-3; D call uncertain. The CDR3 is 15 residues long. With 0 bases removed from V and 0 bases from J, the gap between germline ends came to 8 bases. The V gene's germline CDR1 is SGHRS and CDR2 YFSETQ. The CDR3 here is CASSLVGHSTDTQYF. The CDR3 DNA reads as TGCGCCAGCAGCTTGGTCGGGCATAGCACAGATACGCAGTATTTT.